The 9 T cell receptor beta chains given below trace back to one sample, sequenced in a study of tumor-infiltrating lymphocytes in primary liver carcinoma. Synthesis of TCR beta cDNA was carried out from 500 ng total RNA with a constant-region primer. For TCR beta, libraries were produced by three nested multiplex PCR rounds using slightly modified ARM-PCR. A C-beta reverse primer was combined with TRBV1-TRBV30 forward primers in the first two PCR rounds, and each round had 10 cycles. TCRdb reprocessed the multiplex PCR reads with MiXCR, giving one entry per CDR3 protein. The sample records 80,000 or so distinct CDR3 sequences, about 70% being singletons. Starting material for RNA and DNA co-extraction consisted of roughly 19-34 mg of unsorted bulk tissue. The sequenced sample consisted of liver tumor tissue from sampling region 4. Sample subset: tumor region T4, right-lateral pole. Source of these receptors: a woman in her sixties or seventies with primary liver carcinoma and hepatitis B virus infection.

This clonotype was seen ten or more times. CDR3 sequence reads: CASTSGRAEGHEQFF. CDR3 coding DNA: TGCGCCAGCACCAGCGGGAGGGCCGAAGGCCATGAGCAGTTCTTC. V and J are TRBV4-1 and TRBJ2-1; 10 nucleotides match TRBD2. Trimming took 7 bases from V and 8 from J; bases not matched to a gene: 11. The CDR3 runs to 15 residues. CDR1 and CDR2 (germline): MGHRA, YSYEKL.

CDR3 region: CACSLDRTGELFF. The CDR3 DNA reads TGTGCGTGCAGCTTGGATAGGACTGGGGAGCTGTTTTTT. The J gene is TRBJ2-2, the V gene TRBV11-2; D is perhaps TRBD2 (5 bases). Germline-derived CDR1 and CDR2 are SGHAT and FQNNGV. CDR3 length: 13 residues.

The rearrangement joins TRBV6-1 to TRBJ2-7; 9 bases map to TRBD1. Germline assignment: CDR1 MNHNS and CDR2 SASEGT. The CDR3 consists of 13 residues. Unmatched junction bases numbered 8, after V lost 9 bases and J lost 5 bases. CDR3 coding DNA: TGTGCCAGTTCCGGGACAGGGCACCACGAGCAGTACTTC. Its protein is CASSGTGHHEQYF.

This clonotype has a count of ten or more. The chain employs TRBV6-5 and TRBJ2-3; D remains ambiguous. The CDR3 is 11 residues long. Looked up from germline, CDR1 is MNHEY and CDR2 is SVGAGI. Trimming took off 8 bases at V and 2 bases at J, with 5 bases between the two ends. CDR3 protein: CASGNTDTQYF. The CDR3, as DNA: TGTGCCAGCGGGAACACAGATACGCAGTATTTT.

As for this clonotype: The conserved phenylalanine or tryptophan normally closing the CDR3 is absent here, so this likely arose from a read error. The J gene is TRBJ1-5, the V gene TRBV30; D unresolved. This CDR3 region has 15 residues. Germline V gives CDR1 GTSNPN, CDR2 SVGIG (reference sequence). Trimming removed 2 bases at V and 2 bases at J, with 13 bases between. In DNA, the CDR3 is TGTGCCTGGAGTAGGGAGGCGCGGGGCAATCAGCCCCAGCATATT. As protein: CAWSREARGNQPQHI.

The CDR3 coding sequence is TGTGCCAGTAGTATTGGTCGGGACTATGGCTACACCTTC. Translation: CASSIGRDYGYTF. V is TRBV19 and J is TRBJ1-2, with no clear D. Per germline, CDR1 LNHDA and CDR2 SQIVND (reference sequence). V dropped 3 bases and J dropped 3 bases, with 8 bases sitting between them. This CDR3 contains 13 residues.

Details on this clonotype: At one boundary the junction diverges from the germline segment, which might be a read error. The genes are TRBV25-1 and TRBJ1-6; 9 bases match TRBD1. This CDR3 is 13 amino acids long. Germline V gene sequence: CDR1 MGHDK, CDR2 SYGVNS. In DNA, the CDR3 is TGTGGCAGCAGTGGGACAGGGAATTCACACCTCCACTTT. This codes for CGSSGTGNSHLHF.

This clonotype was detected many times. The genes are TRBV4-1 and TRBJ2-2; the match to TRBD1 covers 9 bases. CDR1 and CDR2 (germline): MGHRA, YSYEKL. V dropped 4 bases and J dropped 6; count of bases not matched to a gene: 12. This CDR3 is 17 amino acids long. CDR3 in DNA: TGCGCCAGCAGCCTCCGGGACAGGGAGTCGGACCCCGGGGAGCTGTTTTTT. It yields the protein CASSLRDRESDPGELFF.

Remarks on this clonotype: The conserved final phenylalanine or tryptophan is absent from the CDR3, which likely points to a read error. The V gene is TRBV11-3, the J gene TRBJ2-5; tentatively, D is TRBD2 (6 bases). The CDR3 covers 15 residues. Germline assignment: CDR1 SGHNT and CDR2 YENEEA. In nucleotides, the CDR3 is TGTACCAGCAGCTCCCGTCGGGGGTACCAAGAAACCCAGTACTCC. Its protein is CTSSSRRGYQETQYS.